These 14 T cell receptor beta chains originate from one sample sequenced in a study of identical twins. TCRdb itself ran the 5' RACE reads through MiXCR, one entry per CDR3 protein. The table shows around 450,000 distinct CDR3 sequences, with approximately 14% occurring only once. This same sample was also taken into another study, of yellow fever vaccine responses in identical twins.

Input material: CD4+ T cells sorted from blood. These receptors originate from a woman between 18 and 29 years old in good health.

This clonotype was counted between two and nine times. The rearrangement uses TRBV25-1 and TRBJ2-3; TRBD2 matches 12 bases. Germline V gene sequence: CDR1 MGHDK, CDR2 SYGVNS. This CDR3 contains 16 residues. V was pared by 5 bases and J by 5 bases, with 8 bases of the junction left unmatched. CDR3 DNA: TGTGCCAGCAGTACGGCTAGCGGGAGGGCCCGAGATACGCAGTATTTT. This translates into CASSTASGRARDTQYF.

The genes are TRBV4-3 and TRBJ2-1; 8 bases are shared with TRBD2. From germline, CDR1 is LGHNA and CDR2 YSLEER. Trimming removed 1 base from V and 4 bases from J; junction bases left unmatched: 6. CDR3 length: 16 residues. CDR3 sequence (DNA): TGCGCCAGCAGCCAAGCAAGCGGGAGCGGGTACAATGAGCAGTTCTTC. Translation: CASSQASGSGYNEQFF.

The rearrangement links TRBV2 to TRBJ1-5; tentative D call: TRBD1 (5 bases). From germline, CDR1 is SNHLY and CDR2 FYNNEI. The CDR3 runs 14 residues. V was shortened by 7 bases and J by 1 base, with 11 bases between the two germline ends. The DNA of the CDR3 is TGTGCCAGCACTAGCAGGGACAGCAATCAGCCCCAGCATTTT. Translated: CASTSRDSNQPQHF.

This clonotype has at least ten counts. The chain recombines TRBV7-9 with TRBJ2-2, with unresolved D. CDR1 and CDR2 from the germline V gene are SEHNR and FQNEAQ (reference sequence). The CDR3 spans 17 residues. V gave up 1 base and J gave up 0 bases, with 12 bases separating them. The CDR3 region is CASSLGELVSNTGELFF. In nucleotides, the CDR3 is TGTGCCAGCAGCTTAGGCGAGCTAGTTTCGAACACCGGGGAGCTGTTTTTT.

The chain is built from TRBV4-1 and TRBJ2-2; D call uncertain. From germline, CDR1 is MGHRA and CDR2 YSYEKL. This CDR3 spans 15 amino acids. Between the trimmed V and J ends, which lost 5 bases and 4 bases, there was a span of 14 bases. CDR3 residues: CASSWSVQRTGELFF. The CDR3, as DNA: TGCGCCAGCAGCTGGTCCGTACAGCGCACCGGGGAGCTGTTTTTT.

The chain recombines TRBV24-1 with TRBJ2-2, with 11 bases identical to TRBD2. The V and J ends lost 2 bases and 3 bases, in that order; junction bases with no gene match: 10. The CDR3 has 19 residues. Germline values: CDR1 KGHDR, CDR2 SFDVKD. CDR3 sequence (DNA): TGTGCCACCAGTGATTCCCGGGTAGCGGGAGGGCGGGACACCGGGGAGCTGTTTTTT. Amino acids: CATSDSRVAGGRDTGELFF.

This clonotype was found many times. V usage is TRBV5-1 and J usage is TRBJ2-2; D uncertain. Germline lookup yields CDR1 SGHRS and CDR2 YFSETQ. The length of the CDR3 is 14 residues. V was pared by 1 base and J by 2 bases, with 6 bases between. The CDR3 nucleotides are TGCGCCAGCAGCTTGCCCAGCAACACCGGGGAGCTGTTTTTT. It codes for CASSLPSNTGELFF.

V usage is TRBV4-1 and J usage is TRBJ2-2; D might be TRBD1 or TRBD2, each matching 5 bases. This CDR3 contains 14 residues. The V gene's germline CDR1 is MGHRA and CDR2 YSYEKL. Trimming took off 0 bases at V and 7 bases at J, with 9 bases between the two ends. CDR3 region: CASSQDGTVGELFF. As DNA, the CDR3 is TGCGCCAGCAGCCAAGATGGGACGGTCGGGGAGCTGTTTTTT.

This clonotype was recorded a few times. The chain combines TRBV6-1 with TRBJ2-1; D possibly corresponds to TRBD1 (5 bases). This CDR3 is built from 18 residues. The germline gives CDR1 MNHNS, CDR2 SASEGT. The ends were cut back, 6 bases at V and 0 bases at J, with 21 bases in the middle. CDR3 protein: CASSQRLPRVTSYNEQFF. The CDR3 coding sequence is TGTGCCAGCAGCCAACGCTTACCCAGGGTAACCTCCTACAATGAGCAGTTCTTC.

The rearrangement links TRBV6-2 or TRBV6-3 to TRBJ1-5; 9 bases map to TRBD1. Germline CDR1 MNHEY, CDR2 SVGEGT. The CDR3 totals 16 residues. V gave up 6 bases and J gave up 3 bases; unmatched junction bases: 9. CDR3 coding DNA: TGTGCCAGCAGGGGCACGGGACAGGGATTCAATCAGCCCCAGCATTTT. Translated, it gives CASRGTGQGFNQPQHF.

This clonotype was observed a few times. The chain carries TRBV6-1 and TRBJ2-5, with TRBD1 matching 7 bases. The CDR3 length is 14 residues. The germline CDR1 and CDR2 sequences are MNHNS and SASEGT. J was trimmed by 5 bases and V by 6 bases; bases with no gene match: 9. The CDR3 loop reads CASRPMAGGETQYF. DNA of the CDR3: TGTGCCAGCAGACCCATGGCAGGGGGTGAGACCCAGTACTTC.

This clonotype was seen a handful of times. The V gene is TRBV5-1, the J gene TRBJ2-2, with 7 nucleotides matching TRBD1. The length of the CDR3 is 15 residues. Trimming at V came to 7 bases and at J to 0 bases, leaving 6 bases not matched to a gene. Germline lookup yields CDR1 SGHRS and CDR2 YFSETQ. The CDR3 nucleotides read TGCGCCAGCGGCAAGGGACAGCCGAACACCGGGGAGCTGTTTTTT. This codes for CASGKGQPNTGELFF.

This clonotype showed up just a few times. This chain joins TRBV11-2 and TRBJ2-7, with D possibly TRBD1 on 5 matching bases. The V end was cut by 0 bases, the J end by 5 bases, with 20 bases between. Germline V gene lookup returns CDR1 SGHAT and CDR2 FQNNGV. This CDR3 contains 17 residues. As DNA, the CDR3 is TGTGCCAGCAGCTTAGATTTCGGACATCTTCGTAGGAACGAGCAGTACTTC. Residues: CASSLDFGHLRRNEQYF.

The genes are TRBV20-1 and TRBJ1-5; a weak D match, TRBD1 (5 bases). Germline V lookup: CDR1 DFQATT, CDR2 SNEGSKA (reference sequence). Trimming stripped 5 bases from V and 3 bases from J, with 14 bases between. This CDR3 spans 14 amino acids. In DNA form, the CDR3 reads TGCAGTGCTTCCTTCGGGACGATCAATCAGCCCCAGCATTTT. Protein sequence: CSASFGTINQPQHF.